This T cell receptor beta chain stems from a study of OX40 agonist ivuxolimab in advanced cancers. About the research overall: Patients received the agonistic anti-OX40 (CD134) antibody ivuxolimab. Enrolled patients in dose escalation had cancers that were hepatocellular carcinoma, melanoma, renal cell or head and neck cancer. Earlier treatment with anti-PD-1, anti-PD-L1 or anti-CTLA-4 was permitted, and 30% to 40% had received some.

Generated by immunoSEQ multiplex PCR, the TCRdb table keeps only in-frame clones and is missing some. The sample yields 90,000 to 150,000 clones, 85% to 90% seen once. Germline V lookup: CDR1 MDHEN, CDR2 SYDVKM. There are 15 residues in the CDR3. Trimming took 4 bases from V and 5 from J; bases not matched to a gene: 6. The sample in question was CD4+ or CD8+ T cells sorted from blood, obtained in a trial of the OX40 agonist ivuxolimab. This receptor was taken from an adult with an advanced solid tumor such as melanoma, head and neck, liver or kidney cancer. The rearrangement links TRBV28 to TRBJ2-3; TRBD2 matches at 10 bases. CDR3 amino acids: CASSSQRGGKDTQYF. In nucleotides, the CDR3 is TGTGCCAGCAGTTCTCAGCGGGGGGGGAAAGATACGCAGTATTTT.